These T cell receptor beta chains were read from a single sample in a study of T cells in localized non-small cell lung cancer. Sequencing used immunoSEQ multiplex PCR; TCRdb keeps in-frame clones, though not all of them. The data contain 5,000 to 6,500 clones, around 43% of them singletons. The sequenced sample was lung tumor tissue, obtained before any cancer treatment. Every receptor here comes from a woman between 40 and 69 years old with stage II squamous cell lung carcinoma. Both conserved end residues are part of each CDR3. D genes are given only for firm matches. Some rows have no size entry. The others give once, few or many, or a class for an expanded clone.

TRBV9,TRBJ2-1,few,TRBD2,CASSWTSGRKYNEQFF,TGTGCCAGCAGCTGGACTAGCGGGAGGAAATACAATGAGCAGTTCTTC
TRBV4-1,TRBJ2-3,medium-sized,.,CASSHGGHSSTDTQYF,TGCGCCAGCAGCCACGGGGGACACTCCAGCACAGATACGCAGTATTTT
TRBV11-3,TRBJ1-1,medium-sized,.,CASSFIEGVAEAFF,TGTGCCAGCAGCTTTATAGAAGGAGTCGCTGAAGCTTTCTTT
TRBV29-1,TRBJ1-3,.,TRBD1,CSVWTGKDNTIYF,TGCAGCGTTTGGACAGGGAAGGACAACACCATATATTTT
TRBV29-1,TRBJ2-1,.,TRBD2,CSVLAASGYYNEQFF,TGCAGCGTTCTGGCTGCTAGCGGATACTACAATGAGCAGTTCTTC
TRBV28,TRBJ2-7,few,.,CASTDRTRTYEQYF,TGTGCCAGCACCGACAGGACACGTACCTACGAGCAGTACTTC
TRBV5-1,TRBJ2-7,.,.,CASSLGTGVASYEQYF,TGCGCCAGCAGCTTGGGTACGGGGGTTGCTTCCTACGAGCAGTACTTC
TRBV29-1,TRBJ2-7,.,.,CSVAGPQSSYEQYF,TGCAGCGTTGCCGGGCCCCAGAGCTCCTACGAGCAGTACTTC
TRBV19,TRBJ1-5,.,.,CATQSGRSNQPQHF,TGTGCCACTCAATCTGGGAGGAGCAATCAGCCCCAGCATTTT
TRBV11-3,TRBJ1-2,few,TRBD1,CASSPGGGTYGYTF,TGTGCCAGCAGCCCAGGGGGCGGCACATATGGCTACACCTTC
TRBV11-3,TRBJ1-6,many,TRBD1,CASSADRIRSPLHF,TGTGCCAGCAGCGCGGACAGGATTAGGTCACCCCTCCACTTT
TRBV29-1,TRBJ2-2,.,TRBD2,CSGGLVGGELFF,TGCAGCGGGGGACTAGTGGGCGGGGAGCTGTTTTTT
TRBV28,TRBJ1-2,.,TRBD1,CASSPWGQLYGYTF,TGTGCCAGCAGTCCGTGGGGACAGCTTTATGGCTACACCTTC
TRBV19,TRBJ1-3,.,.,CASSIGDVSGNTIYF,TGTGCCAGTAGTATCGGTGACGTTTCTGGAAACACCATATATTTT
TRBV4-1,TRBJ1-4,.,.,CASSQEGRFNEKLFF,TGCGCCAGCAGCCAAGAGGGAAGGTTTAATGAAAAACTGTTTTTT
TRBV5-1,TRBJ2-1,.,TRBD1,CASSLFWDRASNEQFF,TGCGCCAGCAGCTTGTTCTGGGACAGGGCTAGCAATGAGCAGTTCTTC
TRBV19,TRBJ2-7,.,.,CASSKGRGFYEQYF,TGTGCCAGTAGCAAGGGCCGGGGATTCTACGAGCAGTACTTC
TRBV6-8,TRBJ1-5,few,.,CASSRAGWNQPQHF,TGTGCCAGCAGCCGGGCAGGGTGGAATCAGCCCCAGCATTTT
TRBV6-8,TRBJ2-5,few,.,CASSWGRGETQYF,TGTGCCAGCAGTTGGGGACGGGGGGAGACCCAGTACTTC
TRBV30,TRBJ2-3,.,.,CAWSVSSGGADTQYF,TGTGCCTGGAGTGTGAGTAGCGGAGGGGCGGATACGCAGTATTTT
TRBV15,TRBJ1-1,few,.,CATSRPQGKGTEAFF,TGTGCCACCAGCAGACCACAGGGTAAAGGGACTGAAGCTTTCTTT
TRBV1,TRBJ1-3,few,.,CTSSRQNLNTIYF,TGCACCAGCAGCCGGCAAAATTTAAACACCATATATTTT
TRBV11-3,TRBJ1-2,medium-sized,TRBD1,CASSRGQGVYGYTF,TGTGCCAGCAGCCGAGGACAGGGAGTCTATGGCTACACCTTC
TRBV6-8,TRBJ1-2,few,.,CATLSLRQNYGYTF,TGTGCCACACTCTCATTACGACAGAACTATGGCTACACCTTC
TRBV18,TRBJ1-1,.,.,CASSSGNTEAFF,TGTGCCAGCTCCTCGGGGAACACTGAAGCTTTCTTT
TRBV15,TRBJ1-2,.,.,CATSREGGRLRVWGYTF,TGTGCCACCAGCAGAGAGGGCGGACGGCTCCGAGTTTGGGGTTACACCTTC
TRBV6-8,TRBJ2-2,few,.,CASSYFNIANTGELFF,TGTGCCAGCAGTTACTTTAACATAGCGAACACCGGGGAGCTGTTTTTT
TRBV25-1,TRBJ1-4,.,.,CASVPTGGGEKLFF,TGTGCCAGTGTGCCCACCGGTGGGGGTGAAAAACTGTTTTTT
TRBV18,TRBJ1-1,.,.,CASSAVNTEAFF,TGTGCCAGCTCGGCGGTGAACACTGAAGCTTTCTTT
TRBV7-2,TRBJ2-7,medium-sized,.,CASRSGQAYEQYF,TGTGCCAGCAGATCCGGACAAGCCTACGAGCAGTACTTC
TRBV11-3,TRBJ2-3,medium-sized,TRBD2,CASSLGGLAEDTQYF,TGTGCCAGCAGCTTAGGGGGACTAGCGGAAGATACGCAGTATTTT
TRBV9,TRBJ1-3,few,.,CASSDKGASGNTIYF,TGTGCCAGCAGTGATAAGGGAGCCTCTGGAAACACCATATATTTT
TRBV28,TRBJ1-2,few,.,CASSFDKTLRGRVIRRSYGYTF,TGTGCCAGCAGTTTCGATAAGACGCTGAGGGGCAGGGTGATTCGAAGGTCCTATGGCTACACCTTC